The TCR beta chain under discussion was sequenced for a study of T cell responses to AZD1222 COVID-19 vaccine. Study-wide points: Spike-specific TCR breadth and depth were elevated following two AZD1222 doses. Just 5 to 7 AZD1222 recipients tested seropositive at baseline.

As regards this clone: Antigen: not known.

Germline loops: CDR1 SGHTA, CDR2 FQGNSA. The germline V and J ends were trimmed by 5 bases and 0 bases, with 14 bases remaining between them. CDR3 length equals 16 residues. TCRdb keeps only in-frame clones here, not all; method: immunoSEQ multiplex PCR. The repertoire consists of 90,000 to 120,000 clones, with over 90% occurring once and the leading ten covering approximately 5%. The sample was peripheral blood, taken on day 0 of AZD1222 vaccination. V and J are TRBV7-2 and TRBJ2-1; D possibly corresponds to TRBD2 (6 bases). The sequence derives from an adult in good health. The CDR3 DNA reads as TGTGCCAGCAGCGGACCACGCGGGGCCTCCTACAATGAGCAGTTCTTC. It codes for CASSGPRGASYNEQFF.